This T cell receptor (beta chain) was observed in a study of cytomegalovirus exposure and HLA in healthy donors. In the PCR, 60 Vbeta and 13 Jbeta primers were used. The assay was immunoSEQ multiplex PCR, and TCRdb's table has in-frame clones only and misses some. Here the sample spans around 170,000 clones, roughly 77% being singletons. With respect to this clone: Its antigen is unknown.

The CDR3 sequence is 12 residues long. V lost 6 bases and J lost 6, with 12 bases in between. Germline V CDR1 and CDR2: SGDLS, YYNGEE. General study findings and limits: Association of a missense DCLRE1C variant with TCR beta V- and J-gene trimming was reported in a later analysis. Most subjects' HLA-A and HLA-B alleles were reportedly predicted from TCR beta sequences. Whilst most TCR sequences proved rare, a subset of public TCRs occurred across many donors.

The V and J genes are TRBV9 and TRBJ1-2, with D possibly matching TRBD1 (5 bases). Specimen: PBMCs. The receptor was isolated from a woman aged 45 to 65 in good health and CMV-seropositive. The CDR3 nucleotides read TGTGCCAGCAAAGGGGCTACCCATGGCTACACCTTC. It is translated as CASKGATHGYTF. The entire variable domain, with the rest obtained from reference TRBV9 and TRBJ1-2, is as follows: DSGVTQTPKHLITATGQRVTLRCSPRSGDLSVYWYQQSLDQGLQFLIQYYNGEERAKGNILERFSAQQFPDLHSELNLSSLELGDSALYFCASKGATHGYTFGSGTRLTVV.